This T cell receptor (beta chain) was retrieved from a study of T cell clusters in autoimmune cytopenias. Study-level points and caveats: The T cell clusters came from computational analysis alone and lack functional validation. TRB repertoire shifts in secondary cytopenia and chronic lymphocytic leukemia mostly reflected lymphoma, not autoimmunity. No cluster-lack signature appeared between secondary cytopenia and chronic lymphocytic leukemia patients, apparently due to lymphoma masking. Compared with active autoimmune hepatitis patients, healthy donors showed approximately 3-fold more exclusive TRB clusters.

This clonotype is identified as medium-sized from frequency. What it recognizes is unknown. TRB was amplified by touch-down multiplex PCR, primer pools A and B combined. TCRdb re-analyzed the multiplex PCR reads; it lists each CDR3 protein once, without DNA. This table holds under 8,500 distinct CDR3 sequences. TRB was amplified from around 250 ng of peripheral blood genomic DNA per sample. Per the germline V gene, CDR1 is LNHNV and CDR2 is YYDKDF (reference sequence). The CDR3 covers 15 residues. The V call is TRBV15, the J call TRBJ2-5. Sequenced material: peripheral blood. The TCR comes from a human donor with an autoimmune cytopenia or autoimmune hepatitis (not recorded which). CDR3: CATSRDMDPRETQYF.